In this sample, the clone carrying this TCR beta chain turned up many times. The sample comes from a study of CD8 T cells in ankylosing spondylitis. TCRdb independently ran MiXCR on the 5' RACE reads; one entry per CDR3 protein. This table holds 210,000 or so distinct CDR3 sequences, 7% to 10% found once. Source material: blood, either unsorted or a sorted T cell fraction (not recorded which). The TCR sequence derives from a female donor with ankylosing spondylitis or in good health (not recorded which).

CDR3 residues: CASSFGLVKFF. DNA for the CDR3: TGTGCCAGCAGCTTTGGACTAGTGAAGTTCTTC. This sequence joins TRBV11-2 and TRBJ2-1; 7 bases agree with TRBD2. There are 11 residues in the CDR3. The V segment lost 3 bases and the J segment 14 bases; nucleotides outside the gene matches: 4. The germline gives CDR1 SGHAT, CDR2 FQNNGV.